One and the same sample provided the 8 T cell receptor beta chains below, sequenced in a study of T cells in Graves' hyperthyroidism and ophthalmopathy. TCR beta CDR3 sequences were amplified from RNA transcripts. A first-round RT-PCR of the TCR CDR3 used the HTBI primer set. TCRdb fed the multiplex PCR reads into MiXCR, producing one record per CDR3 protein. The table records 600,000 to 750,000 distinct CDR3 sequences, roughly a sixth of them present only once. Specimen: blood. Receptors originate from a man between 45 and 60 years old with Graves' hyperthyroidism.

This clonotype was seen more than once but under ten times. The chain carries TRBV5-4 and TRBJ1-2; 8 bases match TRBD1. The CDR3 length is 12 residues. Germline CDR1 SGHNT, CDR2 YYREEE (reference sequence). The junction had 1 base not matched to a gene; V was cut back by 3 bases and J by 6 bases. The CDR3 DNA reads TGTGCCAGCAGCTGGACAGGGAATGGCTACACCTTC. Translating gives CASSWTGNGYTF.

This clonotype was observed a handful of times. The chain links TRBV15 to TRBJ2-2; D not certain. Trimming shortened V by 2 bases and J by 4 bases, and 8 bases separated the two germline ends. The germline V gene has CDR1 LNHNV and CDR2 YYDKDF (reference sequence). The CDR3 covers 14 residues. The CDR3 spells CATSRRTGTGELFF. The CDR3 DNA reads TGTGCCACCAGCAGACGGACGGGCACCGGGGAGCTGTTTTTT.

This clonotype has only a few counts. The gene calls are TRBV6-1 and TRBJ1-2; unclear D gene. V was clipped by 8 bases and J by 2 bases, with 12 bases between them. CDR1 and CDR2 from the germline V gene are MNHNS and SASEGT. The CDR3 runs to 13 residues. The CDR3 loop is CASGRATNYGYTF. CDR3 bases: TGTGCCAGCGGGAGGGCCACCAACTATGGCTACACCTTC.

This clonotype was seen a handful of times. This chain links TRBV5-1 with TRBJ1-2; TRBD1 is a possible D gene (5 bases). Trimming left V 3 bases short and J 6 bases short, with 18 bases between. This CDR3 is built from 15 residues. The germline V gene encodes CDR1 SGHRS and CDR2 YFSETQ. This chain's CDR3 is CASSSDTTPGDGYTF. In DNA, the CDR3 is TGCGCCAGCAGCTCGGACACCACCCCGGGGGATGGCTACACCTTC.

On this clonotype: Relative to the germline gene, one junction end is altered; a read error may explain this. This chain uses TRBV20-1 with TRBJ1-5, with 7 bases lining up with TRBD1. The V gene's germline CDR1 is DFQATT and CDR2 SNEGSKA (reference sequence). CDR3 length equals 15 residues. The CDR3 nucleotides are TGCAGTGTTAGAGAGGGACAGAATAGCAATCAGCCCCAGCATTTT. Protein: CSVREGQNSNQPQHF.

This clonotype was counted only a few times. The chain recombines TRBV4-1 with TRBJ1-1; TRBD1 agrees at 8 bases. This CDR3 has 16 amino acids. The J segment lost 6 bases and the V segment lost 3 bases, leaving 12 bases of the junction unmatched. Germline values: CDR1 MGHRA, CDR2 YSYEKL. The CDR3 DNA follows: TGCGCCAGCAGCCAGGGTCCCATAGGACAGGGTGCTGAAGCTTTCTTT. Protein: CASSQGPIGQGAEAFF.

This clonotype was recorded at least ten times. The J gene is TRBJ2-5, the V gene TRBV6-2 or TRBV6-3; 11 positions match TRBD1. This CDR3 is built from 19 residues. CDR1 is MNHEY, CDR2 SVGEGT, per germline. Trimming cost V 0 bases and J 1 base; bases outside gene matches: 10. CDR3 amino acids: CASSYSKSRDRGSQETQYF. The CDR3 coding sequence is TGTGCCAGCAGTTACTCGAAGTCGAGGGACAGGGGGTCCCAAGAGACCCAGTACTTC.

V gene TRBV28 combines with J gene TRBJ2-4, with a tentative D call TRBD1 (5 bases). Looked up from germline, CDR1 is MDHEN and CDR2 is SYDVKM. Trimming left V 6 bases short and J 1 base short, with 16 bases between. There are 16 residues in the CDR3. The CDR3 nucleotides are TGTGCCAGCAGCCGTACCCTGACAGTCGCCAAAAACATTCAGTACTTC. Amino acids: CASSRTLTVAKNIQYF.